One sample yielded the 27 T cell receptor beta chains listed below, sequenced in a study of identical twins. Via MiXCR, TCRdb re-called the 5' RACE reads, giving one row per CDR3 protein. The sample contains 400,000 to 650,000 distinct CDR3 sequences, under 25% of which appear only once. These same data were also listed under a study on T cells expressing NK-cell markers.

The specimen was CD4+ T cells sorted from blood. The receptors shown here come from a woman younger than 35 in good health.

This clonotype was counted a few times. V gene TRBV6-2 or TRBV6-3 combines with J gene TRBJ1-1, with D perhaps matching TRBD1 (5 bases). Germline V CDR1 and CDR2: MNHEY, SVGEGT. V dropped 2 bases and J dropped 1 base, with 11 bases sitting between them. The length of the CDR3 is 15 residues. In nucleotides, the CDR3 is TGTGCCAGCAGTTACGCTGCGGGGCGGAACACTGAAGCTTTCTTT. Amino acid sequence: CASSYAAGRNTEAFF.

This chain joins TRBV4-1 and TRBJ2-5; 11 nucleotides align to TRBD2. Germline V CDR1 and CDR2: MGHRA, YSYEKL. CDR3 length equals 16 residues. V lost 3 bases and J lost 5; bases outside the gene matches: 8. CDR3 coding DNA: TGCGCCAGCAGCCAGGGACTAGCGGCCACTTGGGAGACCCAGTACTTC. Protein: CASSQGLAATWETQYF.

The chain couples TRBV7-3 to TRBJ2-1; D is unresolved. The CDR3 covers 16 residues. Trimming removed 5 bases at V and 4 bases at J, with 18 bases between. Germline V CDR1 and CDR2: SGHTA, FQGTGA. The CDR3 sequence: CASSVGRLGEYNEQFF. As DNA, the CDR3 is TGTGCCAGCAGCGTCGGGCGTCTAGGCGAATACAATGAGCAGTTCTTC.

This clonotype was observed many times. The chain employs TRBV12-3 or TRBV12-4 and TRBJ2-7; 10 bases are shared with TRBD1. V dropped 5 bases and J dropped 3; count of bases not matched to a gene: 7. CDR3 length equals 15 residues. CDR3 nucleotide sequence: TGTGCCAGCAGTCCGGGACAGGGGCTCGACTACGAGCAGTACTTC. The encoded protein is CASSPGQGLDYEQYF.

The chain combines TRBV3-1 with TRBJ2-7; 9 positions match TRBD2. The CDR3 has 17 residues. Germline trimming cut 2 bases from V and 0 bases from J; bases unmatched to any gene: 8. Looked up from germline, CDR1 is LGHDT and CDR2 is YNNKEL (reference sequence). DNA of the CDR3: TGTGCCAGCAGCCAAAGAGTTAGCGGGGGTTTCTCCTACGAGCAGTACTTC. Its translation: CASSQRVSGGFSYEQYF.

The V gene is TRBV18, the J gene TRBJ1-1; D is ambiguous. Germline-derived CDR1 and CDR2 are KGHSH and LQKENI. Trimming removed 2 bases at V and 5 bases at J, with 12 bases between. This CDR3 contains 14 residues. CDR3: CASSPSQTRTEAFF. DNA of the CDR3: TGTGCCAGCTCACCAAGCCAGACAAGAACTGAAGCTTTCTTT.

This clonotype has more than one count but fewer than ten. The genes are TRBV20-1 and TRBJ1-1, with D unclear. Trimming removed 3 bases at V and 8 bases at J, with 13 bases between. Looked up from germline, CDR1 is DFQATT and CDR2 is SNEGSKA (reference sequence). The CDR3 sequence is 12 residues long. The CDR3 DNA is TGCAGTGCTAGGGGGTCCGGGTTAGAAGCTTTCTTT. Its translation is CSARGSGLEAFF.

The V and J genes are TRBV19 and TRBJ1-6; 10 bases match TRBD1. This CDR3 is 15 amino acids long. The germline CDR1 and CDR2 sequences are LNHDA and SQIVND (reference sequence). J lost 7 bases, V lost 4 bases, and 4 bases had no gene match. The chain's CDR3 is CASSSDRGLNSPLHF. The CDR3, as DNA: TGTGCCAGTAGTAGTGACAGGGGGCTCAATTCACCCCTCCACTTT.

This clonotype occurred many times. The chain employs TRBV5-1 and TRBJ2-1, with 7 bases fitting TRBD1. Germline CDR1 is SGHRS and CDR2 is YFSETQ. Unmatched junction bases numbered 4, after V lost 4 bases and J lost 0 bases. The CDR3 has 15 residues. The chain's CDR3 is CASSQGTASYNEQFF. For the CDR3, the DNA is TGCGCCAGCAGCCAAGGGACAGCCTCCTACAATGAGCAGTTCTTC. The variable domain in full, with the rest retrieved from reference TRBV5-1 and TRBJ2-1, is KAGVTQTPRYLIKTRGQQVTLSCSPISGHRSVSWYQQTPGQGLQFLFEYFSETQRNKGNFPGRFSGRQFSNSRSEMNVSTLELGDSALYLCASSQGTASYNEQFFGPGTRLTVL.

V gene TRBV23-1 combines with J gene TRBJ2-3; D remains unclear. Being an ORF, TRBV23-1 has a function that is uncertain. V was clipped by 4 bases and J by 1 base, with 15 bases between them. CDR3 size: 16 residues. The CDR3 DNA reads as TGCGCCAGCAGTCGGGTGGCTGGGCAGGGCACAGATACGCAGTATTTT. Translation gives CASSRVAGQGTDTQYF.

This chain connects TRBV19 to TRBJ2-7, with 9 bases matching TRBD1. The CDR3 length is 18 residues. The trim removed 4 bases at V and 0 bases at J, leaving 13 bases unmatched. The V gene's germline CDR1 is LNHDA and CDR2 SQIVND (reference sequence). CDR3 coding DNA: TGTGCCAGTAGTAAAGACCGCTTGGGGACAGGGAACTCCTACGAGCAGTACTTC. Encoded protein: CASSKDRLGTGNSYEQYF.

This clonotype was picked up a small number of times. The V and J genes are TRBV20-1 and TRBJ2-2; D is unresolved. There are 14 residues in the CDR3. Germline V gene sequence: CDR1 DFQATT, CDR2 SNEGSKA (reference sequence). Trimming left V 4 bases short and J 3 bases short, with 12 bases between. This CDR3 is CSAISGPHTGELFF. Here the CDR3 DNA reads TGCAGTGCTATATCGGGTCCGCACACCGGGGAGCTGTTTTTT.

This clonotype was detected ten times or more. CDR3 sequence: CATSGGLTEAFF. The DNA of the CDR3 is TGTGCCACCAGCGGTGGACTCACTGAAGCTTTCTTT. The rearrangement links TRBV10-3 to TRBJ1-1; D is undetermined. The CDR3 totals 12 residues. V lost 10 bases and J lost 4, with 13 bases in between. The germline V gene has CDR1 ENHRY and CDR2 SYGVKD.

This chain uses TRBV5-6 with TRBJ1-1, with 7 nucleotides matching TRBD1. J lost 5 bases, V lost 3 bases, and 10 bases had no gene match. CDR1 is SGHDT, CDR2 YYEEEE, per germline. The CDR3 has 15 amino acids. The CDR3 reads CASSYYRQGRTEAFF. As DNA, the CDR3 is TGTGCCAGCAGCTACTACCGACAGGGACGTACTGAAGCTTTCTTT.

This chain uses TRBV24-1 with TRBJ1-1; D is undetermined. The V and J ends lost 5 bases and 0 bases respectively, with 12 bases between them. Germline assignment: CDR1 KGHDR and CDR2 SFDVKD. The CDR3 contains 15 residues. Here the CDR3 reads CATSGAAFMNTEAFF. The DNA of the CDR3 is TGTGCCACCAGTGGGGCAGCTTTCATGAACACTGAAGCTTTCTTT.

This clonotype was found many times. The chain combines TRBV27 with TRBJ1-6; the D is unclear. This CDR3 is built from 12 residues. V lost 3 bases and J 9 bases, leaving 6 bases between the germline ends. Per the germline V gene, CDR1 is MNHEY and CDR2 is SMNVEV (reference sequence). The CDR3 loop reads CASSFSGSPLHF. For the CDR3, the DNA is TGTGCCAGCAGTTTTTCAGGTTCACCCCTCCACTTT.

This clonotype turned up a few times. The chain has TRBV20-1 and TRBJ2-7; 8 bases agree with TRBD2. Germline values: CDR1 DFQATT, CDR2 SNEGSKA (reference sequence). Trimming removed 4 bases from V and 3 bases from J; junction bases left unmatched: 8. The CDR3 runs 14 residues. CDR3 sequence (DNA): TGCAGTGCTATCAGAGCGGGAGATCACTACGAGCAGTACTTC. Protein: CSAIRAGDHYEQYF.

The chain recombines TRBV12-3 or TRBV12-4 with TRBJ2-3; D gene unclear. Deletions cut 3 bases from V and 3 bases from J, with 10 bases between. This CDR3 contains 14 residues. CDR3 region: CASSFAWRTDTQYF. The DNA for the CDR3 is TGTGCCAGCAGTTTCGCATGGAGAACAGATACGCAGTATTTT.

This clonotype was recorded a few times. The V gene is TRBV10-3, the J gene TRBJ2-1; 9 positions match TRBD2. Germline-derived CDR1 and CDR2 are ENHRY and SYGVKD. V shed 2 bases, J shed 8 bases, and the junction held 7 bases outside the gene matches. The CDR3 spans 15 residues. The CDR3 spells CAISEIAGEVDEQFF. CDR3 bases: TGTGCCATCAGTGAGATAGCGGGAGAAGTAGATGAGCAGTTCTTC.

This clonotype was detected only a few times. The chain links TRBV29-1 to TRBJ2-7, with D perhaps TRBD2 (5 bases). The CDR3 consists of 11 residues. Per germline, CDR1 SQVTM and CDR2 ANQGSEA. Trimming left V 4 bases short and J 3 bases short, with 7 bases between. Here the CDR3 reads CSVGGGYEQYF. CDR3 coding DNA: TGCAGCGTTGGAGGAGGCTACGAGCAGTACTTC.

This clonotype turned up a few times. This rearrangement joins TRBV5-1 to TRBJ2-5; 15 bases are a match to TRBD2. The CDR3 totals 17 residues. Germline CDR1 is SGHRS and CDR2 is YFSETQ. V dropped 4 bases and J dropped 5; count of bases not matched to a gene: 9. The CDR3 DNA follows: TGCGCCAGCAGCCCCGGACTAGCGGGAGGGGTATCGGAGACCCAGTACTTC. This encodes CASSPGLAGGVSETQYF.

CDR3 sequence (DNA): TGCAGTGCTAGTAGGGGGGCCAAAAACATTCAGTACTTC. Amino acid sequence: CSASRGAKNIQYF. The chain employs TRBV20-1 and TRBJ2-4; weak D call: TRBD1 (6 bases). Germline CDR1 and CDR2: DFQATT and SNEGSKA (reference sequence). This CDR3 spans 13 amino acids. Trimming stripped 3 bases from V and 1 base from J, with 7 bases between.

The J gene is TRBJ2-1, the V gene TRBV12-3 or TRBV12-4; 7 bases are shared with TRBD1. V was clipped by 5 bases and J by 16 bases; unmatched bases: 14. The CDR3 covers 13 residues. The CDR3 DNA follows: TGTGCCAGCAGTCAGGGACAGCCGACCCACAAATTCTTC. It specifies CASSQGQPTHKFF.

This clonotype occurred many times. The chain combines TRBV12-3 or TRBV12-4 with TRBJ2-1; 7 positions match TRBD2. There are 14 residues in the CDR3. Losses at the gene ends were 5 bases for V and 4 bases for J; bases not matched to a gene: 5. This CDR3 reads CASSVRLAYNEQFF. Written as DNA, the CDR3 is TGTGCCAGCAGTGTCAGACTAGCTTACAATGAGCAGTTCTTC.

CDR3 residues: CASSRGGASTDTQYF. The CDR3 bases are TGTGCCAGCAGCCGGGGGGGGGCTAGCACAGATACGCAGTATTTT. J is TRBJ2-3 and V is TRBV5-5, with TRBD2 matching 8 bases. Germline V gene sequence: CDR1 SGHKS, CDR2 YYEKEE (reference sequence). CDR3 length equals 15 residues. The V gene end was trimmed by 4 bases and the J gene end by 0 bases; junction bases not matched to a gene: 4.

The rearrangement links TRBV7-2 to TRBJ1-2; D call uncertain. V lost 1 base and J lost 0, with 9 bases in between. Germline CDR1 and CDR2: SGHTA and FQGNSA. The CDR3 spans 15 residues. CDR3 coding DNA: TGTGCCAGCAGCTTAGATGGCGGCGCTAACTATGGCTACACCTTC. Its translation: CASSLDGGANYGYTF.

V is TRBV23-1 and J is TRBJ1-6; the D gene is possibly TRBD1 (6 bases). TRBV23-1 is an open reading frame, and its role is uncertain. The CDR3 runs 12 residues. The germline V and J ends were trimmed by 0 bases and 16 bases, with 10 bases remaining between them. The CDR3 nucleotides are TGCGCCAGCAGTCAATCGAAAGGACAGCTCCACTTT. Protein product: CASSQSKGQLHF.